One and the same sample provided the 12 T cell receptor beta chains below, sequenced in a study of blood T cells in healthy people across ages. With a J-beta primer mix and a sample-barcoded 5' primer, a second PCR ran roughly 6 to 11 cycles. TCRdb reanalysed the 5' RACE reads using MiXCR and keeps one entry per CDR3 protein. The sample has 1.8 million or so distinct CDR3 sequences; roughly two fifths are singletons. Sequenced: blood. These receptors were taken from a human donor in good health.

The rearrangement joins TRBV20-1 to TRBJ2-3; D might be TRBD1 or TRBD2, each matching 5 bases. Germline CDR1 and CDR2: DFQATT and SNEGSKA (reference sequence). V lost 6 bases and J lost 4, with 11 bases in between. The CDR3 length is 12 residues. The CDR3 DNA is TGCAGTGCACACGGGGCTTCAGATACGCAGTATTTT. The encoded protein is CSAHGASDTQYF.

V and J are TRBV20-1 and TRBJ2-5, with TRBD1 matching 11 bases. Matching the DNA end better, TRBJ2-7 makes the J call doubtful. CDR1 and CDR2 (germline): DFQATT, SNEGSKA (reference sequence). The CDR3 has 18 amino acids. CDR3 amino acids: CSARDHLKGQGVPDEQYF. In DNA form, the CDR3 reads TGCAGTGCTAGAGATCATCTTAAGGGACAGGGGGTTCCCGACGAGCAGTACTTC.

The chain uses TRBV18 and TRBJ2-3; unclear D gene. Germline CDR1 is KGHSH and CDR2 is LQKENI. V was trimmed by 6 bases and J by 1 base, leaving 14 bases between them. CDR3 size: 15 residues. CDR3 nucleotide sequence: TGTGCCAGCTCTGTGAACCCCGGTGGCACAGATACGCAGTATTTT. It encodes CASSVNPGGTDTQYF. Full variable domain (missing parts from reference TRBV18 and TRBJ2-3): NAGVMQNPRHLVRRRGQEARLRCSPMKGHSHVYWYRQLPEEGLKFMVYLQKENIIDESGMPKERFSAEFPKEGPSILRIQQVVRGDSAAYFCASSVNPGGTDTQYFGPGTRLTVL.

This clonotype appeared a few times. The chain is built from TRBV5-1 and TRBJ1-1; D not certain. V lost 4 bases and J 1 base, leaving 8 bases between the germline ends. Germline CDR1 reads SGHRS; CDR2 reads YFSETQ. The CDR3 contains 13 residues. The CDR3 reads CASSNAGNTEAFF. CDR3 nucleotides: TGCGCCAGCAGCAACGCAGGGAACACTGAAGCTTTCTTT.

This clonotype was counted only a few times. The rearrangement links TRBV6-5 to TRBJ2-3; tentative D call: TRBD2 (6 bases). Trimming stripped 6 bases from V and 2 bases from J, with 12 bases between. CDR1 and CDR2 (germline): MNHEY, SVGAGI. The CDR3 length is 14 residues. The CDR3 region is CASRAGPYTDTQYF. In DNA, the CDR3 is TGTGCCAGCAGGGCGGGGCCCTACACAGATACGCAGTATTTT.

DNA for the CDR3: TGTGCCAGCAGCTTCGTAAGCCCGGGCACTGAAGCTTTCTTT. This codes for CASSFVSPGTEAFF. This rearrangement joins TRBV7-2 to TRBJ1-1, with unresolved D. The CDR3 extends over 14 amino acids. Trimming pared 3 bases from V and 4 bases from J, leaving 12 bases between. CDR1 SGHTA and CDR2 FQGNSA come from the germline V gene. Together with reference TRBV7-2 and TRBJ1-1, the CDR3 gives the full variable domain: GAGVSQSPSNKVTEKGKDVELRCDPISGHTALYWYRQSLGQGLEFLIYFQGNSAPDKSGLPSDRFSAERTGGSVSTLTIQRTQQEDSAVYLCASSFVSPGTEAFFGQGTRLTVV.

This clonotype was observed a single time. The genes are TRBV7-2 and TRBJ1-1; D remains unclear. The CDR3 length is 14 residues. Germline CDR1 and CDR2: SGHTA and FQGNSA. V was clipped by 3 bases and J by 5 bases, with 13 bases between them. CDR3 sequence reads: CASSFADIRTEAFF. As DNA, the CDR3 is TGTGCCAGCAGCTTTGCAGACATAAGGACTGAAGCTTTCTTT. Combining the CDR3 with reference TRBV7-2 and TRBJ1-1 gives the whole variable domain GAGVSQSPSNKVTEKGKDVELRCDPISGHTALYWYRQSLGQGLEFLIYFQGNSAPDKSGLPSDRFSAERTGGSVSTLTIQRTQQEDSAVYLCASSFADIRTEAFFGQGTRLTVV.

This clonotype was detected a few times. The rearrangement links TRBV14 to TRBJ2-1, with a tentative D call TRBD2 (6 bases). The CDR3 spans 16 residues. Germline V gene sequence: CDR1 SGHDN, CDR2 FVKESK. V was cut by 2 bases and J by 7 bases, with 18 bases left in between. The CDR3 here is CASSQFSSGVGNEQFF. The CDR3 nucleotides are TGTGCCAGCAGCCAATTTTCATCGGGGGTGGGAAATGAGCAGTTCTTC.

The chain links TRBV6-5 to TRBJ1-4; weak D call: TRBD1 (6 bases). The V end was cut by 5 bases, the J end by 3 bases, with 13 bases between. The CDR3 is made up of 15 amino acids. Looked up from germline, CDR1 is MNHEY and CDR2 is SVGAGI. The CDR3: CASSPYRVANEKLFF. DNA of the CDR3: TGTGCCAGCAGTCCCTACAGGGTGGCTAATGAAAAACTGTTTTTT.

The V call is TRBV7-9, the J call TRBJ1-1; maybe TRBD1 (6 bases). This CDR3 is 16 amino acids long. In germline, CDR1 is SEHNR, CDR2 FQNEAQ (reference sequence). The V end lost 4 bases, the J end lost 0 bases, and 15 bases lay between the germline ends. CDR3 region: CASSSTGFGMNTEAFF. Written as DNA, the CDR3 is TGTGCCAGCAGCTCCACAGGGTTTGGGATGAACACTGAAGCTTTCTTT. Full variable domain (missing parts from reference TRBV7-9 and TRBJ1-1): DTGVSQNPRHKITKRGQNVTFRCDPISEHNRLYWYRQTLGQGPEFLTYFQNEAQLEKSRLLSDRFSAERPKGSFSTLEIQRTEQGDSAMYLCASSSTGFGMNTEAFFGQGTRLTVV.

About this clonotype itself: A read error is possible here, since a much larger clone lies one base away. The rearrangement uses TRBV29-1 and TRBJ2-1, with TRBD2 matching over 7 bases. V trimming: 3 bases; J trimming: 3 bases; junction bases outside the gene matches: 2. CDR1 is SQVTM, CDR2 ANQGSEA, per germline. This CDR3 is 13 amino acids long. CDR3 region: CSVEAGVYNEQFF. The CDR3 coding sequence is TGCAGCGTTGAGGCGGGGGTCTACAATGAGCAGTTCTTC.

This sequence joins TRBV9 and TRBJ2-3; no firm D call. CDR3 length: 16 residues. CDR1 is SGDLS, CDR2 YYNGEE, per germline. CDR3 amino acids: CAPRITAPKTTDTQYF. CDR3 in DNA: TGTGCTCCGCGAATAACAGCCCCGAAAACCACAGATACGCAGTATTTT.